These 8 T cell receptor beta chains originate from one sample sequenced in a study of T cell responses to AZD1222 COVID-19 vaccine. Clones were sequenced by immunoSEQ multiplex PCR, and TCRdb holds only the in-frame ones, with some missing. The profile shows around 200,000 clones, 80% to 90% of them singletons. This sample comprised peripheral blood, obtained on day 0 of AZD1222 vaccination. These receptors were collected from an adult in good health.

The chain carries TRBV6-5 and TRBJ1-1; D is possibly TRBD1 (6 bases). Germline V gene sequence: CDR1 MNHEY, CDR2 SVGAGI. The CDR3 sequence is 15 residues long. V dropped 5 bases and J dropped 5 bases, with 18 bases sitting between them. The CDR3 DNA reads TGTGCCAGCAGTACACGCACAGGGCCTGGGACTGAAGCTTTCTTT. This encodes CASSTRTGPGTEAFF.

This rearrangement joins TRBV4-1 to TRBJ1-2; TRBD1 is a possible D gene (6 bases). Germline CDR1 is MGHRA and CDR2 is YSYEKL. V was shortened by 2 bases and J by 8 bases, with 12 bases between the two germline ends. The CDR3 is 13 amino acids. CDR3: CASSQLGAGGYTF. CDR3 nucleotides: TGCGCCAGCAGCCAATTGGGGGCTGGAGGCTACACCTTC.

This chain joins TRBV7-9 and TRBJ2-3, with D possibly TRBD1 on 6 matching bases. Per the germline V gene, CDR1 is SEHNR and CDR2 is FQNEAQ (reference sequence). V was trimmed by 11 bases and J by 2 bases, leaving 17 bases between them. This CDR3 comprises 14 residues. CDR3 nucleotide sequence: TGTGCCGGACAGCTTACGGGGCCCACAGATACGCAGTATTTT. Its translation: CAGQLTGPTDTQYF.

The chain has TRBV5-1 and TRBJ1-1; D uncertain. From germline, CDR1 is SGHRS and CDR2 YFSETQ. V shed 0 bases and J shed 1 base, with 7 bases lying between them. The CDR3 has 14 amino acids. The chain's CDR3 is CASSLVQTNTEAFF. The CDR3, as DNA: TGCGCCAGCAGCTTGGTTCAGACGAACACTGAAGCTTTCTTT.

The chain recombines TRBV7-8 with TRBJ2-1, with 8 bases identical to TRBD2. Losses at the gene ends were 3 bases for V and 7 bases for J; bases not matched to a gene: 5. This CDR3 is built from 14 residues. Germline CDR1 is SGHVS and CDR2 is FQNEAQ. The CDR3 sequence: CASSLSSGVNEQFF. The CDR3 bases are TGTGCCAGCAGCTTGAGTAGCGGGGTAAATGAGCAGTTCTTC.

This rearrangement joins TRBV14 to TRBJ1-2, with D perhaps TRBD1 (5 bases). There are 14 residues in the CDR3. Trimming pared 0 bases from V and 4 bases from J, leaving 9 bases between. Germline CDR1 is SGHDN and CDR2 is FVKESK. CDR3 sequence reads: CASSQERGGYGYTF. In nucleotides, the CDR3 is TGTGCCAGCAGCCAAGAGAGGGGCGGCTATGGCTACACCTTC.

V gene TRBV5-8 combines with J gene TRBJ1-6; 7 nucleotides line up with TRBD1. The CDR3 length is 14 residues. Trimming took 0 bases from V and 7 from J; bases not matched to a gene: 1. The V gene's germline CDR1 is SGHTS and CDR2 YDEGEE. This chain's CDR3 is CASSLVQGNSPLHF. In DNA form, the CDR3 reads TGTGCCAGCAGCTTGGTACAGGGGAATTCACCCCTCCACTTT. The full variable domain, completed using reference TRBV5-8 and TRBJ1-6, is EAGVTQSPTHLIKTRGQQATLRCSPISGHTSVYWYQQALGLGLQFLLWYDEGEERNRGNFPPRFSGRQFPNYSSELNVNALELEDSALYLCASSLVQGNSPLHFGNGTRLTVT.

The chain employs TRBV25-1 and TRBJ2-5; D is ambiguous. Looked up from germline, CDR1 is MGHDK and CDR2 is SYGVNS. V lost 3 bases to trimming and J lost 2 bases, with 13 bases between them. This CDR3 has 15 amino acids. The CDR3 DNA reads TGTGCCAGCAGTGACGACACGGTGAATCAAGAGACCCAGTACTTC. Amino acid sequence: CASSDDTVNQETQYF.